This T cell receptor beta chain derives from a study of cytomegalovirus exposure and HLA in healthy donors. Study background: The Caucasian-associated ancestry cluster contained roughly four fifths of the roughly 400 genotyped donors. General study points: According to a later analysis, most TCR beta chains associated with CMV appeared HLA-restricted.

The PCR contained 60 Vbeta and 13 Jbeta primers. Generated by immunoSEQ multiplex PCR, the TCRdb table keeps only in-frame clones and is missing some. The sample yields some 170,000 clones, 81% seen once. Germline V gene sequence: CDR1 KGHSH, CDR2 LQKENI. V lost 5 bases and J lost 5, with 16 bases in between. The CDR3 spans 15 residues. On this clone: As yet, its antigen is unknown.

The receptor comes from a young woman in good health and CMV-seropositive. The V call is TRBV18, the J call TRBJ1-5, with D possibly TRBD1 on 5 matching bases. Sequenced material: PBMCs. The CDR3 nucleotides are TGTGCCAGCTCAGCCCAGGGAAGCCGAGATCAGCCCCAGCATTTT. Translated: CASSAQGSRDQPQHF.